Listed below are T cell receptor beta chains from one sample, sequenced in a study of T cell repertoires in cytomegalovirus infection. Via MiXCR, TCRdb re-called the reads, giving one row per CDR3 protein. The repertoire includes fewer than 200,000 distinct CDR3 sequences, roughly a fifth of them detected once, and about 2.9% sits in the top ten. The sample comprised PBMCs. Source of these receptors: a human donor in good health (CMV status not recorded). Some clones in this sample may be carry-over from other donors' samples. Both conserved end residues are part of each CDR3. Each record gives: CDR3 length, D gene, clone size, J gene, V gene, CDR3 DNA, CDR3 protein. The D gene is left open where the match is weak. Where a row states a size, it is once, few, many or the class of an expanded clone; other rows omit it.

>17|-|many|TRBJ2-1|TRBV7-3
TGTGCCAGCAGCTTAAAAGGGGGCGGGAGGTCGGTCAATGAGCAGTTCTTC
CASSLKGGGRSVNEQFF
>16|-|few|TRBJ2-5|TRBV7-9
TGTGCCAGCAGCTCGCCACCGGGGTCAGTGTTAGGGACCCAGTACTTC
CASSSPPGSVLGTQYF
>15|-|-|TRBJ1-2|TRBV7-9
TGTGCCAGCAGCTTAGCGGGTCAGAGTCTGCGAGGCTACACCTTC
CASSLAGQSLRGYTF
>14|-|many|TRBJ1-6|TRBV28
TGTGCCAGCAGTTTCCGGGGACGGAATTCACCCCTCCACTTT
CASSFRGRNSPLHF
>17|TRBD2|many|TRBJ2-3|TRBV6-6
TGTGCCAGCAGACGAACCACAGGACTAGCGGGGTTGGATACGCAGTATTTT
CASRRTTGLAGLDTQYF
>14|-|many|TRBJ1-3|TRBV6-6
TGTGCCAGCAGTCCTTCAAGCTCTGGAAACACCATATATTTT
CASSPSSSGNTIYF
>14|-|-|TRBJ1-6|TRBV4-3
TGCGCCAGCAGCCAAGACTCTGGGGGATCACCCCTCCACTTT
CASSQDSGGSPLHF
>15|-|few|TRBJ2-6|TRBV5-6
TGTGCCAGCAGAAAGGACGTCTTTGGGGCCAACGTCCTGACTTTC
CASRKDVFGANVLTF
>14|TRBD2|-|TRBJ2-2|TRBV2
TGTGCCAGCAGGATCACTAGCGGGAGTGGGGAGCTGTTTTTT
CASRITSGSGELFF
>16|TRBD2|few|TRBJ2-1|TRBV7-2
TGTGCCAGCAGCTTAGGCGGAGCGGGGACCTACAATGAGCAGTTCTTC
CASSLGGAGTYNEQFF
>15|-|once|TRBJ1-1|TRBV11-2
TGTGCCAGCAACCCCGGACCTAGCCGGGACACTGAAGCTTTCTTT
CASNPGPSRDTEAFF
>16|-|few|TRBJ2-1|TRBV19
TGTGCCAGTAGTATAAGGAGGATCGACTCCTACAATGAGCAGTTCTTC
CASSIRRIDSYNEQFF
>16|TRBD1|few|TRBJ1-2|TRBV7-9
TGTGCCAGCAGCTCGGCGGGCAGGGGGGATAACTATGGCTACACCTTC
CASSSAGRGDNYGYTF
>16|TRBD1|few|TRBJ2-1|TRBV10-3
TGTGCCATCAGTGAACCGGGACAGGGAACGTACAATGAGCAGTTCTTC
CAISEPGQGTYNEQFF
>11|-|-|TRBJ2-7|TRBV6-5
TGTGCCAGCGCTGGGCCCTACGAGCAGTACTTC
CASAGPYEQYF
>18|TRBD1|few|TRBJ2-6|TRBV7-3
TGTGCCAGCAGCCGAACCGGGACAGCGAACTCTGGGGCCAACGTCCTGACTTTC
CASSRTGTANSGANVLTF
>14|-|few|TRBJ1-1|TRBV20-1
TGCAGTGCTAGAGAAGGGACGAAGAACACTGAAGCTTTCTTT
CSAREGTKNTEAFF
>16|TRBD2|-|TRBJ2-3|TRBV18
TGTGCCAGCTCCCCTATCCTAGCGGGAGTAGCGGATACGCAGTATTTT
CASSPILAGVADTQYF
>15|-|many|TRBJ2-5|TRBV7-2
TGTGCCAGCAGCTTAGCAGGGGGTTACCAAGAGACCCAGTACTTC
CASSLAGGYQETQYF
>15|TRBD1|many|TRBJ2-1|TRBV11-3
TGTGCCAGCAGCTTGGGACAGGGAACTCACAATGAGCAGTTCTTC
CASSLGQGTHNEQFF
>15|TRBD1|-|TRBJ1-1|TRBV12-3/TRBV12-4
TGTGCCAGCAGTTCCGAAGGGACAGGGAACACTGAAGCTTTCTTT
CASSSEGTGNTEAFF
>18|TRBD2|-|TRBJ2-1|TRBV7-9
TGTGCCAGCAGCTCCGGTTTAGCGGGAGGGCCGCTCTACAATGAGCAGTTCTTC
CASSSGLAGGPLYNEQFF
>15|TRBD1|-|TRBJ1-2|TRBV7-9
TGTGCCAGCAGCTCGCCGGGACAGGGGACGGCTGGCTACACCTTC
CASSSPGQGTAGYTF
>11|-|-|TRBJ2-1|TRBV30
TGTGCCTGGAGTGTACAGAATGAGCAGTTCTTC
CAWSVQNEQFF
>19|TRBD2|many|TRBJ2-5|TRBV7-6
TGTGCCAGCAGCTTAATAAAGACTAGCGCTACCCCAGGGGTGGAGACCCAGTACTTC
CASSLIKTSATPGVETQYF
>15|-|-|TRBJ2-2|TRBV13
TGCGCCAGCAGCTTGGAATTCGCAGACACCGGGGAGCTGTTTTTT
CASSLEFADTGELFF
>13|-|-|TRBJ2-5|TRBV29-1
TGCAGCGTTGACGGCAGGGGGGGAAAGACCCAGTACTTC
CSVDGRGGKTQYF
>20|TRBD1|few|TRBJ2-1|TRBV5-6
TGTGCCAGCAGCTCCCCGCGACAGGGTTCTAGGCCAAGCTCCTACAATGAGCAGTTCTTC
CASSSPRQGSRPSSYNEQFF
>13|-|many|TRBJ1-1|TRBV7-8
TGTGCCAGCAGGGCAAATGTACTACCTGAAGCTTTCTTT
CASRANVLPEAFF
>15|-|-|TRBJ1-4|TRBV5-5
TGTGCCAGCAGCTTCCGACAGGACGCTAATGAAAAACTGTTTTTT
CASSFRQDANEKLFF
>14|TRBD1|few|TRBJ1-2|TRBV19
TGTGCCAGTAGTAACGACAGGGGCGTCGATGGCTACACCTTC
CASSNDRGVDGYTF
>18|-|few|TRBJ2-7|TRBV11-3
TGTGCCACCTCGGACAGGTCGAGGATGGGCGGGAGTAGTTACGAGCAGTACTTC
CATSDRSRMGGSSYEQYF
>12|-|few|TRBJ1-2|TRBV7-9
TGTGCCAGCAGCTTAGAGTTAAGGGGCTACACCTTC
CASSLELRGYTF